The clone carrying this TCR beta chain was seen ten or more times. The antigen is undetermined. Amplification of TCR beta CDR3 regions used RNA transcripts. HTBI primers were employed in first-round RT-PCR, then a second-round multiplex PCR followed. TCRdb called the multiplex PCR reads again in MiXCR, with one record for every CDR3 protein. This sample has approximately 380,000 distinct CDR3 sequences, with more than 20% found just once. This entry comes from a study of Graves' ophthalmopathy and Graves' hyperthyroidism. Background on the study: Before any treatment, peripheral blood was taken at the initial diagnosis.

Study findings and constraints: With a specificity of under 85% and a sensitivity of more than 65%, the model predicted ophthalmopathy progression. The majority of expanded thyroid clonotypes above 0.001 frequency also occurred in blood.

V shed 2 bases and J shed 2 bases, with 13 bases lying between them. The CDR3 has 16 residues. CDR1 and CDR2 (germline): MNHEY, SVGAGI. The source of this sequence is a woman aged 18 to 35 with stable Graves' hyperthyroidism. Sequencing was carried out using peripheral blood. The rearrangement links TRBV6-5 to TRBJ1-5; D not resolved. CDR3 loop: CASSYEAGEGNQPQHF. In nucleotides, the CDR3 is TGTGCCAGCAGTTACGAGGCAGGTGAAGGCAATCAGCCCCAGCATTTT.